Each of the 14 T cell receptor beta chains below was sequenced from the same sample in a study of blood T cells in healthy people across ages. A second PCR, run for roughly 7 to 11 cycles, used a sample-barcoded 5' primer plus a J-beta primer mix. One entry per CDR3 protein results from TCRdb running MiXCR on the 5' RACE reads. The sample consists of hundreds of thousands of distinct CDR3 sequences, approximately 59% of them appearing once. Specimen: blood. These receptors were collected from a man aged 55 to 70 in good health.

For this clonotype: An end of the junction differs from the germline gene, which may be a read error. The V call is TRBV12-3 or TRBV12-4, the J call TRBJ1-5; 8 nucleotides line up with TRBD1. CDR3 length equals 15 residues. The CDR3 region has the DNA TGTGTCAGCACCCCAGGACAGGGAAGGAGTCAGCCCCAGCATTTT. Amino acids: CVSTPGQGRSQPQHF.

The genes are TRBV18 and TRBJ2-1; D is uncertain. The DNA matches TRBJ2-7 better at its end, which makes the J call doubtful. Per germline, CDR1 KGHSH and CDR2 LQKENI. This CDR3 contains 16 residues. In DNA, the CDR3 is TGTGCCAGCTCACCAACGGTTACGAGCTCCTACAATGAGCAGTACTTC. This translates into CASSPTVTSSYNEQYF.

The rearrangement uses TRBV7-2 and TRBJ2-4; possible D gene TRBD1, 6 bases. V was clipped by 5 bases and J by 13 bases, with 18 bases between them. From germline, CDR1 is SGHTA and CDR2 FQGNSA. This CDR3 has 13 amino acids. In nucleotides, the CDR3 is TGTGCCAGCAGCCGCGGACAGCCCTTTGAGCAGTACTTC. Protein sequence: CASSRGQPFEQYF.

This clonotype has only a few counts. This chain uses TRBV29-1 with TRBJ2-5; no firm D call. V was clipped by 5 bases and J by 2 bases, with 3 bases between them. The germline CDR1 and CDR2 sequences are SQVTM and ANQGSEA. The CDR3 sequence is 10 residues long. The CDR3 nucleotides read TGCAGCGTTTCGCAAGAGACCCAGTACTTC. This codes for CSVSQETQYF.

The V and J genes are TRBV7-2 and TRBJ2-5; 11 nucleotides match TRBD2. The junction had 7 bases not matched to a gene; V was cut back by 5 bases and J by 5 bases. Germline-derived CDR1 and CDR2 are SGHTA and FQGNSA. The CDR3 runs to 15 residues. The CDR3 sequence: CASSHSGGGRETQYF. The DNA for the CDR3 is TGTGCCAGCAGCCATAGCGGGGGGGGTCGGGAGACCCAGTACTTC.

Only a few counts were recorded for this clonotype. This rearrangement joins TRBV7-8 to TRBJ2-5; D ambiguous. V was pared by 4 bases and J by 5 bases, with 14 bases between. The CDR3 is 14 residues long. CDR1 and CDR2 from the germline V gene are SGHVS and FQNEAQ. Here the CDR3 DNA reads TGTGCCAGCAGCTCAGGCATGGGGTCCGAGACCCAGTACTTC. It translates to CASSSGMGSETQYF.

This clonotype was observed a handful of times. V is TRBV6-1 and J is TRBJ1-5; TRBD1 matches at 7 bases. Losses at the gene ends were 4 bases for V and 2 bases for J; bases not matched to a gene: 2. The CDR3 is made up of 14 amino acids. In germline, CDR1 is MNHNS, CDR2 SASEGT. The CDR3 DNA is TGTGCCAGCAGTGTAGACAGGGGCAATCAGCCCCAGCATTTT. Amino acids: CASSVDRGNQPQHF.

This clonotype was counted ten times or more. The gene calls are TRBV12-3 or TRBV12-4 and TRBJ2-5; 9 positions match TRBD1. The CDR3 is made up of 13 amino acids. Germline trimming cut 6 bases from V and 3 bases from J; bases unmatched to any gene: 2. The CDR3 nucleotides read TGTGCCAGCAGCCGGACAGGGGAAGAGACCCAGTACTTC. It yields the protein CASSRTGEETQYF.

This clonotype came up many times. The chain recombines TRBV6-2 or TRBV6-3 with TRBJ2-3, with D possibly being TRBD2 (6 bases). CDR1 and CDR2 from the germline V gene are MNHEY and SVGEGT. This CDR3 is built from 13 residues. V shed 6 bases and J shed 6 bases, with 13 bases lying between them. This CDR3 reads CASRFGTPDTQYF. For the CDR3, the DNA is TGTGCCAGCAGGTTCGGGACTCCGGATACGCAGTATTTT.

The CDR3 coding sequence is TGTGCCAGCAGTTACGTTGGGGGCGGAAGAAACATTCAGTACTTC. Its protein is CASSYVGGGRNIQYF. The gene calls are TRBV6-2 or TRBV6-3 and TRBJ2-7, with D perhaps TRBD1 (6 bases). The end of the DNA is better explained by TRBJ2-4, so the J call may be wrong. The germline CDR1 and CDR2 sequences are MNHEY and SVGEGT. This CDR3 is 15 amino acids long.

This clonotype came up a few times. The chain is built from TRBV9 and TRBJ2-6; perhaps TRBD2 as D (6 bases). The ends were cut back, 0 bases at V and 3 bases at J, with 16 bases in the middle. Per the germline V gene, CDR1 is SGDLS and CDR2 is YYNGEE. The length of the CDR3 is 18 residues. The CDR3 coding sequence is TGTGCCAGCAGCGTAGCACTGTTAGGAGGGAATGGGGCCAACGTCCTGACTTTC. Amino acid sequence: CASSVALLGGNGANVLTF.

This sequence joins TRBV7-9 and TRBJ2-3; no clear D. The V and J ends lost 5 bases and 9 bases respectively, with 9 bases between them. The CDR3 spans 11 residues. Germline lookup yields CDR1 SEHNR and CDR2 FQNEAQ (reference sequence). CDR3 protein: CASSPFVTQYF. Here the CDR3 DNA reads TGTGCCAGCAGCCCCTTCGTGACGCAGTATTTT. Full variable domain (remainder filled in from reference TRBV7-9 and TRBJ2-3): DTGVSQNPRHKITKRGQNVTFRCDPISEHNRLYWYRQTLGQGPEFLTYFQNEAQLEKSRLLSDRFSAERPKGSFSTLEIQRTEQGDSAMYLCASSPFVTQYFGPGTRLTVL.

This chain links TRBV2 with TRBJ2-7; 13 bases align to TRBD2. Germline V gene data show CDR1 as SNHLY and CDR2 as FYNNEI. The CDR3 totals 13 residues. Here the CDR3 reads CLSTSGGAREQYF. The CDR3 nucleotides are TGTCTATCCACTAGCGGGGGGGCCCGAGAGCAGTACTTC.

This clonotype appeared a few times. This chain uses TRBV12-3 or TRBV12-4 with TRBJ2-3; the D call may be TRBD1 or TRBD2 (5 bases each). This CDR3 has 11 amino acids. V was pared by 5 bases and J by 7 bases, with 7 bases between. The DNA for the CDR3 is TGTGCCAGCAGTGGGGGTTATACGCAGTATTTT. Protein product: CASSGGYTQYF.